This record covers a single TCR beta chain. Its antigen is not identified. Relying on iRepertoire HTBI primers and Arm-PCR of CDR3 regions, the team built TCR beta libraries. As processed by the authors: Segment identification across samples yielded 62 TRBV and about 13 TRBJ segments. TCRdb called the multiplex PCR reads again in MiXCR, with one record for every CDR3 protein. These V and J calls derive from TCRdb rather than the authors' analysis. The sample records about 470,000 distinct CDR3 sequences, less than 25% being singletons. The data were taken from a study of regulatory T cells in long-lasting Graves disease. The overall study: Over 5 years on antithyroid drugs plus positive TSH receptor antibodies marked Graves' disease as persistent.

Time point denoted: persistent/refractory GD, antithyroid drugs over 5 years with positive TRAb. PBMCs were the source of the RNA used for TCR sequencing. Diagnoses of Graves' disease were made by American Thyroid Association guidelines. Study-wide results and caveats: Those with persistent disease had in common more public clonotypes (around 2,500) than new patients (around 910).

Sequencing was performed on peripheral blood mononuclear cells (PBMCs), taken when the disease was refractory, from a patient treated with antithyroid drugs. This clonotype was sampled from a female donor with Graves disease.

The CDR3 nucleotides read TGCAGTGCTAGAGATTGGGTAGGCAGGATAAACTCCTACGAGCAGTACTTC. Translation gives CSARDWVGRINSYEQYF. The rearrangement uses TRBV20-1 and TRBJ2-7; D call uncertain. The germline CDR1 and CDR2 sequences are DFQATT and SNEGSKA (reference sequence). This CDR3 is 17 amino acids long. The V and J ends lost 0 bases and 0 bases respectively, with 18 bases between them.